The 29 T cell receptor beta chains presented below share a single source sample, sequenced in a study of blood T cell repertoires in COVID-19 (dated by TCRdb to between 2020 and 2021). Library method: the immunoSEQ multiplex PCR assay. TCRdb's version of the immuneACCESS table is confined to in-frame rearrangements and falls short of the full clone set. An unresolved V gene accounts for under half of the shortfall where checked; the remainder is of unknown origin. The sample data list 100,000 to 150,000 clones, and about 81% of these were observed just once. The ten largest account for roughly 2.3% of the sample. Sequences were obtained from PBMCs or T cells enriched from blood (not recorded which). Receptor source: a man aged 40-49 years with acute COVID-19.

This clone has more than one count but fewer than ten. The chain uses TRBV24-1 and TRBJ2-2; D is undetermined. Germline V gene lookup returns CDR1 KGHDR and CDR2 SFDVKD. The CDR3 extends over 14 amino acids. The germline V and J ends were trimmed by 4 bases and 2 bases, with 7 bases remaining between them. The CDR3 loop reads CATSERFNTGELFF. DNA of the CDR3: TGTGCCACCAGTGAACGGTTTAACACCGGGGAGCTGTTTTTT.

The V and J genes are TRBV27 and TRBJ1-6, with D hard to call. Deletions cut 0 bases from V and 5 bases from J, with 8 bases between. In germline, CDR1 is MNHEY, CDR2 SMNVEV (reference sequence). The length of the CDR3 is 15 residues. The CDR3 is CASSLSRYDNSPLHF. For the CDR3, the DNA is TGTGCCAGCAGTTTATCGCGCTACGATAATTCACCCCTCCACTTT.

This CDR3 reads CASSTGLHNEQFF. CDR3 nucleotides: TGTGCCAGCAGCACGGGACTCCACAATGAGCAGTTCTTC. The V call is TRBV7-6, the J call TRBJ2-1; D might be TRBD2 (6 bases). In germline, CDR1 is SGHVS, CDR2 FNYEAQ. The V end lost 5 bases, the J end lost 5 bases, and 10 bases lay between the germline ends. The CDR3 runs to 13 residues.

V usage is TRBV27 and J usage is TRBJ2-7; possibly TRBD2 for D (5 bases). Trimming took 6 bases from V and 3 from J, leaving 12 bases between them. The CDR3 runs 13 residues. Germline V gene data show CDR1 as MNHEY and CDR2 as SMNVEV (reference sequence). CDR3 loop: CASSRRGIYEQYF. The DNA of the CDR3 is TGTGCCAGCAGCCGTAGAGGGATCTACGAGCAGTACTTC.

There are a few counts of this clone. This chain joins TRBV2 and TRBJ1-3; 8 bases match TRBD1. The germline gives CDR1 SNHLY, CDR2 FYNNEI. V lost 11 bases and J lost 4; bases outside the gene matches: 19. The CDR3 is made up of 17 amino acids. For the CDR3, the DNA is TGTGCCTCCGTGGGAGGGACAGGCCTGGATTCAGGAAACACCATATATTTT. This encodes CASVGGTGLDSGNTIYF. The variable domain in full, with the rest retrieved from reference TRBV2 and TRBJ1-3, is EPEVTQTPSHQVTQMGQEVILRCVPISNHLYFYWYRQILGQKVEFLVSFYNNEISEKSEIFDDQFSVERPDGSNFTLKIRSTKLEDSAMYFCASVGGTGLDSGNTIYFGEGSWLTVV.

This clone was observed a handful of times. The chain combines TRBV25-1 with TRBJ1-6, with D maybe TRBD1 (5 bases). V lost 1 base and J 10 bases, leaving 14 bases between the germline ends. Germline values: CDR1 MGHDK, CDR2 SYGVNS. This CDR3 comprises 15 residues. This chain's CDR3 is CASSESGEGRSPLHF. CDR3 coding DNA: TGTGCCAGCAGTGAATCGGGGGAGGGGCGATCACCCCTCCACTTT.

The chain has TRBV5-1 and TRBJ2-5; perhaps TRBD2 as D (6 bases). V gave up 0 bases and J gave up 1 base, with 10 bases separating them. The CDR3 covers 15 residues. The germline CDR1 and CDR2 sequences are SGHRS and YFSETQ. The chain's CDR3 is CASSLGPGLQETQYF. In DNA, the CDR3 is TGCGCCAGCAGCTTGGGCCCGGGACTCCAAGAGACCCAGTACTTC.

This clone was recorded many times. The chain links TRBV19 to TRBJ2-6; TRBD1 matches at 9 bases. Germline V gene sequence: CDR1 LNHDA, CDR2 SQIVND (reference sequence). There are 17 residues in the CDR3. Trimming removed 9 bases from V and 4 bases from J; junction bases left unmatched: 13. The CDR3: CARAFGTGLKGANVLTF. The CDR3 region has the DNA TGTGCCAGAGCATTCGGGACAGGGCTGAAGGGGGCCAACGTCCTGACTTTC.

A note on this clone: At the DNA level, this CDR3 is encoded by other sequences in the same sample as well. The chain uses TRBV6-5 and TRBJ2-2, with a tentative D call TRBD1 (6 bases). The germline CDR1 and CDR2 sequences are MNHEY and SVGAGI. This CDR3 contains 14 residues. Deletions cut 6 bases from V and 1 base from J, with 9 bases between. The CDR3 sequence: CASSPGQNTGELFF. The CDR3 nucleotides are TGTGCCAGCAGCCCGGGACAGAACACCGGGGAGCTGTTTTTT.

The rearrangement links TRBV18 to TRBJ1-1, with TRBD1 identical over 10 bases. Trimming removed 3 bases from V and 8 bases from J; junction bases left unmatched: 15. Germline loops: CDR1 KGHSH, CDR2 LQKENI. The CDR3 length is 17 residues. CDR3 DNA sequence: TGTGCCAGCTCACCCCTTACTTGGACAGGGGGAGCTACCGAAGCTTTCTTT. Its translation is CASSPLTWTGGATEAFF.

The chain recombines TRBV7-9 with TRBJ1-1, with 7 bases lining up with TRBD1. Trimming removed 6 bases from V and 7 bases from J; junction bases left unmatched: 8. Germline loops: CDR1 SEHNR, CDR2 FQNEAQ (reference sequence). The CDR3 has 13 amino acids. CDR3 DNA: TGTGCCAGCAGTTTTGCAGGGGGGAATGAAGCTTTCTTT. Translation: CASSFAGGNEAFF.

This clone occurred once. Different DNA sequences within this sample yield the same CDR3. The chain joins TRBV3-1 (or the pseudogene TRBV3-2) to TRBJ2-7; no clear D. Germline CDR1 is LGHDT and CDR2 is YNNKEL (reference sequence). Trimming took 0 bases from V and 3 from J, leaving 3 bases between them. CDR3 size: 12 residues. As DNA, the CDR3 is TGTGCCAGCAGCCAAGACCTCTACGAGCAGTACTTC. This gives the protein CASSQDLYEQYF.

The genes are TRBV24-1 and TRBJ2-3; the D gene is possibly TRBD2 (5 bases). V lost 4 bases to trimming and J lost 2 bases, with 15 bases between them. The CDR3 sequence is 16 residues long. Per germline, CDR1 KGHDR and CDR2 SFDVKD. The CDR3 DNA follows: TGTGCCACCAGTGACCTCGCAGCGGTAGCCACAGATACGCAGTATTTT. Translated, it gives CATSDLAAVATDTQYF.

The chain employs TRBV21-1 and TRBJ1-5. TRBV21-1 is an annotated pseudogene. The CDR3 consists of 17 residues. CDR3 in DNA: TGTGCCAGCAGCAAATCAAACCCCTCGAGGGAACATCAGCCCCAGCATTTT. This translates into CASSKSNPSREHQPQHF.

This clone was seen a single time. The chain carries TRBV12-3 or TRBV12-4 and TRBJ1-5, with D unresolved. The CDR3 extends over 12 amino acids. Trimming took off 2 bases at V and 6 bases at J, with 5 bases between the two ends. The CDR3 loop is CASSLNSQPQHF. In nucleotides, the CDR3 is TGTGCCAGCAGTTTAAATAGTCAGCCCCAGCATTTT.

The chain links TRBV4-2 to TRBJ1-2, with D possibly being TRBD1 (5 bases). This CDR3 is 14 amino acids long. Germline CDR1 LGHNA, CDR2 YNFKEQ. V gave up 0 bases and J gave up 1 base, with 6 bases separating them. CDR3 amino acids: CASSQEGVNYGYTF. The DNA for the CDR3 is TGTGCCAGCAGCCAAGAAGGGGTTAACTATGGCTACACCTTC.

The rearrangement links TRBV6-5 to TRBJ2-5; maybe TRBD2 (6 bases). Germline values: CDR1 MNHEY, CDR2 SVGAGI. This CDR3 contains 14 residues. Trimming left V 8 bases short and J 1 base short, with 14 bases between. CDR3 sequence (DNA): TGTGCCAGCGGCGGACTATCGAGCCAAGAGACCCAGTACTTC. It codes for CASGGLSSQETQYF.

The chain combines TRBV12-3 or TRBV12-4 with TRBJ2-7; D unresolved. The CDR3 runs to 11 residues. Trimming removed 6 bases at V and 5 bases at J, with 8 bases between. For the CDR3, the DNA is TGTGCCAGCAGCTTATTCGACGAGCAGTACTTC. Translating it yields CASSLFDEQYF.

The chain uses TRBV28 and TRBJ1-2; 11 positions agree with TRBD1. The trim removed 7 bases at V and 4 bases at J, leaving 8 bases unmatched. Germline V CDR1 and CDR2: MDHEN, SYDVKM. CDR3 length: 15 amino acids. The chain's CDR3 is CASIPGTGGSYGYTF. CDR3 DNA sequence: TGTGCCAGCATTCCCGGGACAGGGGGGAGCTATGGCTACACCTTC.

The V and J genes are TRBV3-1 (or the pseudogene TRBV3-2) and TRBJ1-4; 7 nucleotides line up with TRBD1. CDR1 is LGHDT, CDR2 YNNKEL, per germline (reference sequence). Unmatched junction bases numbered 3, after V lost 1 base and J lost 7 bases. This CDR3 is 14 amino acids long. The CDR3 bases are TGTGCCAGCAGCCAAGGACAGGGAACTGAAAAACTGTTTTTT. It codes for CASSQGQGTEKLFF.

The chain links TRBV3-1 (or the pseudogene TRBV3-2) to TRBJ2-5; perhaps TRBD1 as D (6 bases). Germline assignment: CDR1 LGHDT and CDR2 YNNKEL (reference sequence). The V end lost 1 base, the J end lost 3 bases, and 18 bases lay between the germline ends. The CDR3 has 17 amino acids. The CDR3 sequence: CASSQGTQGWTEETQYF. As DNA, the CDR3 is TGTGCCAGCAGCCAAGGCACCCAGGGCTGGACAGAAGAGACCCAGTACTTC.

CDR3 in DNA: TGTGCCAGCAGTCCTAAGGGGACTAGCGGGATAGTCTCCTACGAGCAGTACTTC. It codes for CASSPKGTSGIVSYEQYF. This rearrangement joins TRBV28 to TRBJ2-7, with TRBD2 matching 13 bases. In germline, CDR1 is MDHEN, CDR2 SYDVKM. Trimming at V came to 5 bases and at J to 0 bases, leaving 10 bases not matched to a gene. This CDR3 comprises 18 residues.

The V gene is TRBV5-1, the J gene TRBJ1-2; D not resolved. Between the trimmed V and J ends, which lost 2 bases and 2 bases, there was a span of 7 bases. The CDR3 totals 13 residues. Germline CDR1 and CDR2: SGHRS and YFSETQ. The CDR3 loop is CASSFGRNYGYTF. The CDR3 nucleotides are TGCGCCAGCAGCTTCGGGAGAAACTATGGCTACACCTTC.

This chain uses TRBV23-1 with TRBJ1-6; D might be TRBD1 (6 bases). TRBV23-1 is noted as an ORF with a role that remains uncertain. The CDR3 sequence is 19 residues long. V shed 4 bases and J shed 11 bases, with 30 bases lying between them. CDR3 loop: CASSPIAWATRTVTTPLHF. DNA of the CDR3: TGCGCCAGCAGTCCAATTGCATGGGCTACCCGGACAGTCACAACACCCCTCCACTTT.

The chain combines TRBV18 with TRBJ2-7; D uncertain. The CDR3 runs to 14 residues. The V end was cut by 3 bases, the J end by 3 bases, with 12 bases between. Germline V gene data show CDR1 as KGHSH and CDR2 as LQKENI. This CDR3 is CASSPLPDNYEQYF. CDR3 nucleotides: TGTGCCAGCTCACCTCTTCCAGACAACTACGAGCAGTACTTC.

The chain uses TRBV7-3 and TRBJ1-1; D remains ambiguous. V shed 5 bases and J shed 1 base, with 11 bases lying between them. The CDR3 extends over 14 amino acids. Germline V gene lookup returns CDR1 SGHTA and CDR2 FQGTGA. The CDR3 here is CASSPAGENTEAFF. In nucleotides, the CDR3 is TGTGCCAGCAGCCCCGCGGGCGAGAACACTGAAGCTTTCTTT.

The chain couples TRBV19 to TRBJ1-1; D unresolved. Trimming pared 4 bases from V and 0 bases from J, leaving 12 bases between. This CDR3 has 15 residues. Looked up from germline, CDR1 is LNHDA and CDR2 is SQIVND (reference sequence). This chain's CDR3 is CASSRTALMNTEAFF. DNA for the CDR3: TGTGCCAGTAGTAGAACAGCACTCATGAACACTGAAGCTTTCTTT. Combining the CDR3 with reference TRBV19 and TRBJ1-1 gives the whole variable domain DGGITQSPKYLFRKEGQNVTLSCEQNLNHDAMYWYRQDPGQGLRLIYYSQIVNDFQKGDIAEGYSVSREKKESFPLTVTSAQKNPTAFYLCASSRTALMNTEAFFGQGTRLTVV.

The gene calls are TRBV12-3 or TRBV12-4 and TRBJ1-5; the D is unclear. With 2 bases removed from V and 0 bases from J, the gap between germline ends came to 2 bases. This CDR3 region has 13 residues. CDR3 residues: CASSLYSNQPQHF. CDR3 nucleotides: TGTGCCAGCAGTTTATATAGCAATCAGCCCCAGCATTTT.

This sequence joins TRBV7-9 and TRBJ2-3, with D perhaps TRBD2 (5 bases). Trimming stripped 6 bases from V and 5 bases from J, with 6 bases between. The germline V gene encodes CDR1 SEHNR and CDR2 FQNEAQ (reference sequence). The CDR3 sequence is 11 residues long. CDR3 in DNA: TGTGCCAGCAGGGCGGGAGATACGCAGTATTTT. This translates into CASRAGDTQYF.